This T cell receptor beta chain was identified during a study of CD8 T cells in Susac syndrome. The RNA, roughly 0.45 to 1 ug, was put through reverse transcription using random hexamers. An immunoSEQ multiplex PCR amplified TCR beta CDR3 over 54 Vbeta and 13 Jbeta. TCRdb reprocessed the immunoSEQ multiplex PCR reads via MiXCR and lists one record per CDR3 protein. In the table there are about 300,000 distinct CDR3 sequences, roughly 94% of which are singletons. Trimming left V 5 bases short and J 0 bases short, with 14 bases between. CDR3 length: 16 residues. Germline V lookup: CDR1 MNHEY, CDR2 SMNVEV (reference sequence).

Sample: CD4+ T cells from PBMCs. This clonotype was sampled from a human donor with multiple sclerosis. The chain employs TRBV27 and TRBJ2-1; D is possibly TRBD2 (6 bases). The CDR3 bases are TGTGCCAGCAGTATCCGGAGGGGCGTCTCCTACAATGAGCAGTTCTTC. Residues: CASSIRRGVSYNEQFF.